This TCR beta chain was sequenced in a study of Graves' ophthalmopathy and Graves' hyperthyroidism. RNA transcripts were the source from which TCR beta CDR3 regions were amplified. Second-round multiplex PCR came after a first-round RT-PCR that employed HTBI primers. TCRdb itself ran the multiplex PCR reads through MiXCR, one entry per CDR3 protein. The sample includes hundreds of thousands of distinct CDR3 sequences, roughly 14% seen only once; the top ten take about 7%. This clonotype occurred many times. V lost 5 bases to trimming and J lost 8 bases; unmatched junction nucleotides: 4. From germline, CDR1 is SGHVS and CDR2 FNYEAQ. This CDR3 spans 14 amino acids. It was from roughly 9.3 ml of fresh peripheral blood that the PBMCs came.

The receptor's source is a woman aged 18-35 years with stable Graves' hyperthyroidism. Sequencing input: peripheral blood. The V gene is TRBV7-6, the J gene TRBJ1-4; 11 bases are shared with TRBD1. The CDR3 nucleotides read TGTGCCAGCAGCATCGGGACAGGGGGGGAAAAACTGTTTTTT. As protein: CASSIGTGGEKLFF.